This TCR beta chain comes out of a study of CXCR3-negative and CXCR3-positive naive CD8 T cells. Overall study context: With about 1.5 +/- 0.3 million reads per library, the TRB reads numbered about 150 million in total.

To note about this clonotype: Its target is not known.

It was by 5' RACE with UMI labels that the TRB cDNA libraries were prepared. TCRdb reworked the 5' RACE reads into one entry per CDR3 protein, no DNA. Its listing shows around 7,500 distinct CDR3 sequences. Germline-derived CDR1 and CDR2 are ENHRY and SYGVKD. The CDR3 extends over 15 amino acids. Study-level results: Similar TRBV-TRBJ usage was seen in naive cells (both CXCR3-negative and CXCR3-positive), but memory cells differed. Diversity proved comparably high across both naive subsets and much lower in memory CD8+ cells. When CXCR3-positive naive cells were set against CXCR3-negative naive cells, the former had more hydrophobic TRB CDR3s.

Material for sequencing was naive CXCR3+ CD8+ T cells from blood. Subset meaning: CD45RO-CCR7+CD27+CD95- naive CD8+ T cells expressing CXCR3 (TNR3+). This clonotype originated in a human donor in good health. Some clones in this sample may be carry-over from other donors' samples. The chain links TRBV10-3 to TRBJ2-3; TCRdb outputs TRBD2, but without DNA this stays unchecked. CDR3 protein: CAISESGVAADTQYF.